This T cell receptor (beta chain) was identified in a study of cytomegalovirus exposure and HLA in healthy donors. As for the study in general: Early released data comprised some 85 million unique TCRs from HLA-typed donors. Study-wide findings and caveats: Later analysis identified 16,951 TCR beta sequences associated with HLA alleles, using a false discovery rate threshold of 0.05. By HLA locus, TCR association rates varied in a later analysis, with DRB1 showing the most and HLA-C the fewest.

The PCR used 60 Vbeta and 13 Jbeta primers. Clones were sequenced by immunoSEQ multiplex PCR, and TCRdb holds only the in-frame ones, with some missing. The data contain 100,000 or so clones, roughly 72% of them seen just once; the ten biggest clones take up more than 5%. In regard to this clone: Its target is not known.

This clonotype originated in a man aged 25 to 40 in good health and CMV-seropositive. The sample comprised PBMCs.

The CDR3 coding sequence is TGTGCCAGCAGCTCTAGCGGGAGGTCCTACGAGCAGTACTTC. It yields the protein CASSSSGRSYEQYF. V is TRBV7-9 and J is TRBJ2-7, with TRBD2 matching 11 bases. The V segment lost 4 bases and the J segment 1 base; nucleotides outside the gene matches: 0. CDR1 is SEHNR, CDR2 FQNEAQ, per germline (reference sequence). The CDR3 is made up of 14 amino acids.